Shown below are 16 T cell receptor beta chains from a single sample sequenced in a study of early T cells in non-severe SARS-CoV-2 infection. Using its own MiXCR run on the 5' RACE reads, TCRdb lists one record per CDR3 protein. The data show 63,000 or so distinct CDR3 sequences, about 12% seen once. The sequenced sample consisted of whole blood. The receptors shown here come from an adult who was a healthcare worker with PCR-confirmed SARS-CoV-2 infection or an uninfected control (not recorded which).

This chain connects TRBV6-5 to TRBJ2-3; 8 bases are shared with TRBD2. Germline CDR1 and CDR2: MNHEY and SVGAGI. Trimming removed 7 bases from V and 1 base from J; junction bases left unmatched: 7. The CDR3 contains 15 residues. In nucleotides, the CDR3 is TGTGCCAGCAAGCGGGGGACCCTTCGCACAGATACGCAGTATTTT. It translates to CASKRGTLRTDTQYF.

This clonotype appeared many times. The chain uses TRBV2 and TRBJ1-1; D unresolved. Germline-derived CDR1 and CDR2 are SNHLY and FYNNEI. Trimming left V 9 bases short and J 6 bases short, with 11 bases between. CDR3 size: 11 residues. The CDR3 loop reads CASNRRSEAFF. The CDR3 region has the DNA TGTGCCAGTAACCGGCGATCTGAAGCTTTCTTT.

Only one count was recorded for this clonotype. A much larger clone sits a single nucleotide away, making a read error possible. This rearrangement joins TRBV7-9 to TRBJ2-7; D unresolved. This CDR3 is built from 14 residues. Germline CDR1 and CDR2: SEHNR and FQNEAQ (reference sequence). For the CDR3, the DNA is TGTGCCAACAGCTTATCCGCTTACCCCTACGAGCAGTACTTC. Translation: CANSLSAYPYEQYF.

V and J are TRBV4-1 and TRBJ1-3; TRBD1 is a possible D gene (5 bases). Germline CDR1 and CDR2: MGHRA and YSYEKL. The V and J ends lost 2 bases and 4 bases respectively, with 15 bases between them. The CDR3 has 16 residues. Here the CDR3 reads CASSQPGRGEGNTIYF. The DNA of the CDR3 is TGCGCCAGCAGCCAACCAGGGAGGGGTGAGGGAAACACCATATATTTT.

The chain carries TRBV7-9 and TRBJ2-2, with D tentatively TRBD2 (5 bases). V was pared by 4 bases and J by 1 base, with 7 bases between. Germline V gives CDR1 SEHNR, CDR2 FQNEAQ (reference sequence). This CDR3 spans 14 amino acids. CDR3 amino acids: CASSYTRNTGELFF. Written as DNA, the CDR3 is TGTGCCAGCAGCTATACTAGGAACACCGGGGAGCTGTTTTTT.

This clonotype has just a few counts. V is TRBV28 and J is TRBJ2-4; D perhaps matches TRBD2 (6 bases). Germline V gives CDR1 MDHEN, CDR2 SYDVKM. This CDR3 contains 23 residues. Between the trimmed V and J ends, which lost 8 bases and 4 bases, there was a span of 42 bases. CDR3 region: CASSHLRGSGTWERRFEKNIQYF. The DNA of the CDR3 is TGTGCCAGCTCTCACTTGAGGGGCTCAGGGACTTGGGAGCGGAGGTTCGAGAAAAACATTCAGTACTTC.

This clonotype was counted ten times or more. The chain recombines TRBV21-1 with TRBJ2-7. TRBV21-1 is deemed a pseudogene. CDR3 length equals 15 residues. Here the CDR3 DNA reads TGTGCCAGCAGCAAAAAGCCACGGCTGACCTACGAGCAGTACTTC. It specifies CASSKKPRLTYEQYF.

This clonotype was detected many times. The junction departs from germline at one end; a sequencing error may be responsible. This chain connects TRBV6-2 or TRBV6-3 to TRBJ1-3; D unresolved. The CDR3 runs to 14 residues. Germline V gene data show CDR1 as MNHEY and CDR2 as SVGEGT. This CDR3 reads CASSYSVQRLVKTF. For the CDR3, the DNA is TGTGCCAGCAGTTACTCGGTCCAGCGGCTGGTGAAAACCTTT.

In this sample, this clonotype turned up a few times. The chain links TRBV10-3 to TRBJ2-5; D perhaps matches TRBD2 (5 bases). V was cut by 0 bases and J by 1 base, with 15 bases left in between. Germline assignment: CDR1 ENHRY and CDR2 SYGVKD. There are 17 residues in the CDR3. The CDR3 nucleotides read TGTGCCATCAGTGAGTCGTGGAGCGGAGACGCCCAAGAGACCCAGTACTTC. Its protein is CAISESWSGDAQETQYF.

J is TRBJ2-3 and V is TRBV7-9; TRBD2 matches at 8 bases. V lost 4 bases, J lost 6 bases, and 15 bases stayed unmatched. The CDR3 loop spans 17 amino acids. The germline V gene has CDR1 SEHNR and CDR2 FQNEAQ (reference sequence). The CDR3 reads CASSSPGLVGVVDTQYF. The CDR3 DNA reads as TGTGCCAGCAGCTCTCCGGGACTAGTAGGAGTGGTGGATACGCAGTATTTT.

This clonotype has at least ten counts. The chain employs TRBV30 and TRBJ1-1; no firm D call. The CDR3 has 12 residues. Germline CDR1 and CDR2: GTSNPN and SVGIG (reference sequence). V dropped 4 bases and J dropped 0 bases, with 6 bases sitting between them. CDR3 DNA: TGTGCCTGGATCCGGCTGAACACTGAAGCTTTCTTT. Its translation: CAWIRLNTEAFF.

The chain recombines TRBV6-6 with TRBJ1-1, with D maybe TRBD1 (5 bases). Looked up from germline, CDR1 is MNHNY and CDR2 is SVGAGI (reference sequence). The ends were cut back, 6 bases at V and 5 bases at J, with 16 bases in the middle. CDR3 length equals 14 residues. Here the CDR3 reads CASRSQAPRTEAFF. DNA of the CDR3: TGTGCCAGCAGATCACAGGCCCCGAGGACTGAAGCTTTCTTT.

This clonotype was counted ten times or more. The chain is built from TRBV6-1 and TRBJ2-1; 9 bases map to TRBD1. The CDR3 spans 14 residues. The V and J ends lost 3 bases and 14 bases, in that order; junction bases with no gene match: 11. CDR1 is MNHNS and CDR2 is SASEGT in the germline V gene. This chain's CDR3 is CASSDPQGALGKFF. The CDR3 DNA sequence: TGTGCCAGCAGTGACCCACAGGGGGCTTTGGGGAAGTTCTTC.

The chain joins TRBV9 to TRBJ2-2, with D perhaps matching TRBD1 (5 bases). Germline CDR1 is SGDLS and CDR2 is YYNGEE. V was pared by 0 bases and J by 3 bases, with 12 bases between. The CDR3 length is 16 residues. The CDR3 region has the DNA TGTGCCAGCAGCGTAGGTCCAGGGTCGCACACCGGGGAGCTGTTTTTT. Amino acid sequence: CASSVGPGSHTGELFF.

The CDR3 DNA reads TGTGCCAGCAGCTTAGATGAGAAGCTTGAAGCTTTCTTT. Protein sequence: CASSLDEKLEAFF. V and J are TRBV11-2 and TRBJ1-1; D is unresolved. The CDR3 has 13 residues. V lost 0 bases, J lost 7 bases, and 9 bases lay in between. Germline V gene sequence: CDR1 SGHAT, CDR2 FQNNGV.

This clonotype was recorded many times. The genes are TRBV24-1 and TRBJ2-3; D is possibly TRBD1 (5 bases). The CDR3 consists of 13 residues. Germline CDR1 reads KGHDR; CDR2 reads SFDVKD. V dropped 4 bases and J dropped 8 bases, with 12 bases sitting between them. The CDR3 DNA reads TGTGCCACCAGTGACACGACAGTTGGTACGCAGTATTTT. Protein: CATSDTTVGTQYF.